These T cell receptor beta chains were read from a single sample in a study of spatial heterogeneity in lung cancer. TCRdb fed the 5' RACE reads into MiXCR, producing one record per CDR3 protein. Of a few thousand distinct CDR3 sequences in the sample, approximately 20% were seen once. The sample in question was PBMCs, obtained at surgery. The receptors derive from a male donor with early-stage non-small cell lung cancer. CDR3s leave out the opening cysteine and the closing phenylalanine or tryptophan. D genes are given only for firm matches.

>TRBV5-1|TRBJ2-5|TRBD2
ASKSLAGGRETQY
>TRBV11-2|TRBJ2-3|TRBD1
ASSLGDRATDTQY
>TRBV7-3|TRBJ2-7|-
ASSRNAGQTYEQY
>TRBV10-2|TRBJ2-7|-
ASSEPRLAGTYEQY
>TRBV27|TRBJ2-7|-
ASSLSSISAGSYEQY
>TRBV11-3|TRBJ2-1|-
ASSTYRDQQF
>TRBV10-3|TRBJ1-4|-
AISESQGRTEKLF
>TRBV5-4|TRBJ2-5|TRBD1
ASSHGQGQETQY
>TRBV20-1|TRBJ1-1|TRBD1
SARAPGQGGTEAF
>TRBV25-1|TRBJ2-2|TRBD2
ASSEFLPSGAAGELF
>TRBV6-2/TRBV6-3|TRBJ2-4|-
ASSLGGVLNIQY
>TRBV20-1|TRBJ2-3|TRBD1
SATDRGSTDTQY
>TRBV20-1|TRBJ1-2|-
SARAGYGYT
>TRBV7-2|TRBJ2-6|-
ASSLGPGAGANVLT